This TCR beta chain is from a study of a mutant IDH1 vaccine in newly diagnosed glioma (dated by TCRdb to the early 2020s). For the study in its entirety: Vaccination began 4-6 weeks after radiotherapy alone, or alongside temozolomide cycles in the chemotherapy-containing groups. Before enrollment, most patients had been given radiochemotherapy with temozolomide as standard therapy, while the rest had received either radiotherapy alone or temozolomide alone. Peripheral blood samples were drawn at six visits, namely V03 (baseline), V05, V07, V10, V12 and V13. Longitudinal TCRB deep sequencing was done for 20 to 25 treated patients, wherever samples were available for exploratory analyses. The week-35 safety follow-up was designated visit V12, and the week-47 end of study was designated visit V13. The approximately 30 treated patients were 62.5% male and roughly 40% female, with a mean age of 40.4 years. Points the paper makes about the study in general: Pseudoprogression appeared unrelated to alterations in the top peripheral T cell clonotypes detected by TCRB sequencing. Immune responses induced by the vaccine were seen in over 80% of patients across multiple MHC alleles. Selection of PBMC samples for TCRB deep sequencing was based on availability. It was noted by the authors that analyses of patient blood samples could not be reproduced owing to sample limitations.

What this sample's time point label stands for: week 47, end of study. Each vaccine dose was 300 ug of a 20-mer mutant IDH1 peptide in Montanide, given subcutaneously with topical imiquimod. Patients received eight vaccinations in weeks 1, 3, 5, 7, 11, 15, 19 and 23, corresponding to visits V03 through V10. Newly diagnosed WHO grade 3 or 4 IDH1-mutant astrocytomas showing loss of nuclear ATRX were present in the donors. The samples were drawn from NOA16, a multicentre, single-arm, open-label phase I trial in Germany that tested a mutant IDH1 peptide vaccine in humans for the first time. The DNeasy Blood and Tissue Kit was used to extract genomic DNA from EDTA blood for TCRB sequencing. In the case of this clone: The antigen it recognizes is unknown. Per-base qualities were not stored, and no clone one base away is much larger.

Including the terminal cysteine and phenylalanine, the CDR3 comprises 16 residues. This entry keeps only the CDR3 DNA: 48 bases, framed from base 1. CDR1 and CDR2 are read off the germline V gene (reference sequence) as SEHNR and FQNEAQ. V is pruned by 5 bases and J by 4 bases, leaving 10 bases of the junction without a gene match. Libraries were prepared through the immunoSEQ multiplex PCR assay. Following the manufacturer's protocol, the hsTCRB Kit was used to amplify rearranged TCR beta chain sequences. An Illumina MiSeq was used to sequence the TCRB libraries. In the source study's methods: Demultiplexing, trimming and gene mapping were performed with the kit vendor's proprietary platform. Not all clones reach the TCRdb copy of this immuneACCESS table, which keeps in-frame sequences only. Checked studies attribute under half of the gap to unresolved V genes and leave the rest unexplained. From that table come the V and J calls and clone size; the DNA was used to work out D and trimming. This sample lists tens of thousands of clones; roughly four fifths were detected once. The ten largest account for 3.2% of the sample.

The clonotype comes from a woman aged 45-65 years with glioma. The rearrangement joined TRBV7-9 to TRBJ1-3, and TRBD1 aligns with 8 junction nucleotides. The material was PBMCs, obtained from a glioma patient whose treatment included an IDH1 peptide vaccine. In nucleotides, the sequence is TGTGCCAGCAGCCGTCCTCAGGGGGCCGGCGGAAACACCATATATTTT. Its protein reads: CASSRPQGAGGNTIYF. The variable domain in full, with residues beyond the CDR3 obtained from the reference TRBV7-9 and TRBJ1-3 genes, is DTGVSQNPRHKITKRGQNVTFRCDPISEHNRLYWYRQTLGQGPEFLTYFQNEAQLEKSRLLSDRFSAERPKGSFSTLEIQRTEQGDSAMYLCASSRPQGAGGNTIYFGEGSWLTVV.